The rows below give T cell receptor beta chains drawn from one sample of a study of metastatic and nonmetastatic thyroid tumors. Using MiXCR, TCRdb reanalyzed the PCR reads. Seen here are about 25,000 clones, under 25% observed once, and the top ten hold about a quarter. Sequenced material: blood. The origin of the receptors is a male donor with papillary thyroid cancer or a benign thyroid nodule (not recorded which). Some clones in this sample may be carry-over from other donors' samples. CDR3s include the opening cysteine and the closing phenylalanine or tryptophan. D genes are given only for firm matches. A row's size may be missing; if present it is once, few, many or a size class.

CDR3 protein | CDR3 DNA | V gene | D gene | clone size | J gene
CASSFFWATNEKLFF | TGTGCCAGCAGTTTTTTTTGGGCCACTAATGAAAAACTGTTTTTT | TRBV28 | . | many | TRBJ1-4
CASSPFVQGRNNEQFF | TGCGCCAGCAGCCCCTTCGTACAGGGTCGAAACAATGAGCAGTTTTTC | TRBV5-1 | . | . | TRBJ2-1
CAWSVPKGTYNEQFF | TGTGCCTGGAGTGTACCTAAAGGGACCTACAATGAGCAGTTCTTC | TRBV30 | . | . | TRBJ2-1
CSAYIAGGPLTDTQYF | TGCAGTGCCTACATAGCGGGGGGGCCGCTGACAGATACGCAGTATTTT | TRBV20-1 | TRBD2 | many | TRBJ2-3
CASSLIRARLAGEVNEQFF | TGCGCCAGCAGCCTCATCCGAGCCAGACTAGCGGGAGAGGTCAATGAGCAGTTCTTC | TRBV5-1 | TRBD2 | many | TRBJ2-1
CASRLTGMNTEAFF | TGTGCCAGCCGTCTGACAGGAATGAACACTGAAGCTTTCTTT | TRBV6-1 | . | many | TRBJ1-1
CASSLDGQGTYEQYF | TGTGCCAGCAGCTTAGACGGACAGGGGACCTACGAGCAGTACTTC | TRBV11-3 | TRBD1 | many | TRBJ2-7
CASSDSRGGTDTQYF | TGTGCCAGCAGTGACTCGCGGGGGGGCACAGATACGCAGTATTTT | TRBV6-4 | TRBD2 | many | TRBJ2-3
CASSYGTGTEAFF | TGCGCCAGCAGCTACGGAACAGGCACTGAAGCTTTCTTT | TRBV5-1 | . | . | TRBJ1-1
CASSYSRDNPYEQYF | TGTGCCAGCAGTTACTCCCGGGACAACCCCTACGAGCAGTACTTC | TRBV6-2/TRBV6-3 | . | few | TRBJ2-7
CASRDRAYEQYF | TGTGCCAGCAGAGACAGGGCCTACGAGCAGTACTTC | TRBV27 | TRBD1 | . | TRBJ2-7
CASSFSTPDTKYF | TGTGCCAGCAGCTTCTCGACTCCAGATACGAAGTATTTT | TRBV5-4 | . | . | TRBJ2-3
CASSLVGNPYEQYF | TGTGCCAGCAGCCTTGTTGGGAACCCCTACGAGCAGTACTTC | TRBV5-6 | . | . | TRBJ2-7
CASSRSPGTGTGELFF | TGTGCCAGCAGTCGAAGTCCCGGGACGGGGACCGGGGAGCTGTTTTTT | TRBV6-1 | . | medium-sized | TRBJ2-2
CASSFDRLMYGYTF | TGTGCCAGCAGTTTTGACAGGTTGATGTATGGCTACACCTTC | TRBV28 | . | many | TRBJ1-2
CASSPPASGVMNEQYF | TGTGCCAGCTCACCACCCGCGTCAGGGGTAATGAACGAGCAGTACTTC | TRBV18 | . | . | TRBJ2-7
CAISESSGGRGPSEAFF | TGTGCCATCAGTGAGTCGAGTGGGGGGAGGGGTCCGAGTGAAGCTTTCTTT | TRBV10-3 | . | many | TRBJ1-1
CSVGRDRGYGYTF | TGCAGCGTTGGGCGTGACAGGGGCTATGGCTACACCTTC | TRBV29-1 | TRBD1 | many | TRBJ1-2
CASSDSWPPLYGEKLFF | TGTGCCAGCAGTGACTCGTGGCCCCCCCTGTACGGAGAAAAACTGTTTTTT | TRBV6-4 | . | . | TRBJ1-4
CASSLEVWGAGPYNEQFF | TGTGCCAGCAGCTTAGAGGTTTGGGGCGCAGGCCCCTACAATGAGCAGTTCTTC | TRBV11-3 | . | many | TRBJ2-1
CATRQGTEAFF | TGTGCCACCAGGCAGGGTACTGAAGCTTTCTTT | TRBV24-1 | . | many | TRBJ1-1
CASSLGVSPRGTDTQYF | TGTGCCAGCAGTTTAGGCGTTAGCCCAAGGGGCACAGATACGCAGTATTTT | TRBV12-3/TRBV12-4 | . | many | TRBJ2-3
CASSLSVVTEAFF | TGTGCCAGCAGCTTATCGGTTGTCACTGAAGCTTTCTTT | TRBV7-3 | . | many | TRBJ1-1
CASSLAGNRELFF | TGCGCCAGCAGCTTGGCCGGGAACCGGGAGCTGTTTTTT | TRBV5-1 | . | many | TRBJ2-2
CASSLRGSSGEKLFF | TGTGCCAGCAGTTTAAGGGGCAGTTCGGGCGAAAAACTGTTTTTT | TRBV28 | . | many | TRBJ1-4
CAWSVGPSTDTQYF | TGTGCCTGGAGTGTCGGACCAAGCACAGATACGCAGTATTTT | TRBV30 | . | many | TRBJ2-3
CASSEAGGGRGTDTQYF | TGTGCCAGCAGTGAAGCGGGGGGGGGCCGGGGCACAGATACGCAGTATTTT | TRBV6-1 | . | many | TRBJ2-3
CSAPNVAVHEQYF | TGCAGTGCCCCAAACGTAGCGGTTCACGAGCAGTACTTC | TRBV20-1 | . | . | TRBJ2-7
CASSHREEETQYF | TGTGCCAGCAGCCACCGGGAAGAAGAGACCCAGTACTTC | TRBV6-2/TRBV6-3 | . | many | TRBJ2-5
CSARGPIIEQFF | TGCAGTGCTAGAGGACCAATTATAGAGCAGTTCTTC | TRBV20-1 | . | many | TRBJ2-1
CSARETSGFYNEQFF | TGCAGTGCTAGAGAGACTAGCGGTTTTTACAATGAGCAGTTCTTC | TRBV20-1 | TRBD2 | many | TRBJ2-1
CASSPRPGENTEAFF | TGTGCCAGCAGCCCGAGGCCAGGGGAGAACACTGAAGCTTTCTTT | TRBV5-6 | . | many | TRBJ1-1
CASSPSGGAFQETQYF | TGTGCCAGCAGCCCTAGCGGGGGGGCCTTCCAAGAGACCCAGTACTTC | TRBV4-2 | TRBD2 | many | TRBJ2-5
CASLGSQAFF | TGTGCTAGCCTCGGCAGCCAAGCTTTCTTT | TRBV6-1 | . | many | TRBJ1-1
CASSPGGNEQFF | TGTGCCAGCAGCCCGGGGGGGAATGAGCAGTTCTTC | TRBV7-8 | TRBD2 | . | TRBJ2-1
CASRPRHGTGETLFF | TGCGCCAGCAGACCGCGACACGGGACAGGGGAAACACTGTTTTTT | TRBV4-1 | TRBD1 | . | TRBJ1-4
CASSIRGREKGTGELFF | TGTGCCAGTAGTATACGGGGCAGGGAGAAGGGGACCGGGGAGCTGTTTTTT | TRBV19 | . | many | TRBJ2-2
CASSVTETYEQYF | TGTGCCAGCAGCGTGACAGAGACCTACGAGCAGTACTTC | TRBV7-8 | . | many | TRBJ2-7
CASRTTGGSETQYF | TGTGCCAGCAGAACGACAGGGGGATCGGAGACCCAGTACTTC | TRBV6-1 | TRBD1 | many | TRBJ2-5
CASSTPWGTGNTWELFF | TGTGCCAGCAGTACCCCGTGGGGTACTGGGAACACCTGGGAGCTGTTTTTT | TRBV28 | . | . | TRBJ2-2
CASSVRPDTEAFF | TGTGCCAGCAGCGTCCGCCCGGACACTGAAGCTTTCTTT | TRBV9 | . | many | TRBJ1-1
CASSRLDRMPLDNSPLHF | TGTGCAAGCAGTAGACTCGACAGGATGCCACTCGATAATTCACCCCTCCACTTT | TRBV25-1 | . | . | TRBJ1-6
CSAASSGTGLNTEAFF | TGCAGTGCCGCATCTTCCGGGACAGGCCTCAACACTGAAGCTTTCTTT | TRBV20-1 | TRBD1 | many | TRBJ1-1
CAISEGTPSLNTEAFF | TGTGCCATCAGTGAGGGGACACCTTCCTTGAACACTGAAGCTTTCTTT | TRBV10-3 | . | many | TRBJ1-1
CASSRTHLGTGAQYF | TGTGCCAGCAGCCGAACACACCTTGGAACGGGGGCCCAGTACTTC | TRBV7-6 | . | many | TRBJ2-5
CASSPPGGQVEDQPQHF | TGCGCCAGCAGTCCGCCTGGAGGACAGGTAGAGGATCAGCCCCAGCATTTT | TRBV5-1 | TRBD1 | . | TRBJ1-5
CASTPLAGTGNEKLFF | TGTGCCAGCACCCCTCTCGCCGGGACAGGGAACGAAAAACTGTTTTTT | TRBV7-9 | TRBD1 | many | TRBJ1-4
CASSQGVGLAGEYEQYF | TGCGCCAGCAGCCAAGGGGTGGGTCTAGCGGGAGAGTACGAGCAGTACTTC | TRBV4-1 | TRBD2 | once | TRBJ2-7
CASSETTGGGYEQYF | TGTGCCAGCAGTGAAACAACAGGGGGCGGCTACGAGCAGTACTTC | TRBV6-1 | TRBD1 | many | TRBJ2-7
CATSRDLPRQGREQYF | TGTGCCACCAGCAGAGATTTGCCAAGACAGGGTCGGGAGCAGTACTTC | TRBV15 | TRBD1 | many | TRBJ2-7
CASSLTVEIRLFF | TGTGCCAGCAGTTTAACGGTCGAAATTAGGCTGTTTTTT | TRBV28 | . | many | TRBJ1-4